The entry that follows covers one T cell receptor (beta chain) sequence. Antigen unknown. The length of the CDR3 is 15 residues. Deletions cut 2 bases from V and 4 bases from J, with 14 bases between. Germline V gene lookup returns CDR1 MNHEY and CDR2 SMNVEV (reference sequence). Donors likely had unrecorded immune exposures despite being nominally healthy when sampled. This entry comes from a study of cytomegalovirus exposure and HLA in healthy donors. General study points: Analyzed later, most CMV-associated TCR beta chains appeared HLA-restricted.

The study ran its PCR with 60 Vbeta and 13 Jbeta primers. The protocol was immunoSEQ multiplex PCR, while the TCRdb copy is restricted to in-frame clones and leaves out a portion. Found here are 95,000 to 130,000 clones, less than 80% of them singletons; the top ten hold roughly 9.7%. This receptor was obtained from a woman aged 35 to 49 in good health and CMV-seropositive. The sequenced material came from PBMCs. This rearrangement joins TRBV27 to TRBJ1-2; possibly TRBD1 for D (6 bases). CDR3 coding DNA: TGTGCCAGCAGTTTAAGGCCAGGGGTGAGCTATGGCTACACCTTC. Its translation is CASSLRPGVSYGYTF.